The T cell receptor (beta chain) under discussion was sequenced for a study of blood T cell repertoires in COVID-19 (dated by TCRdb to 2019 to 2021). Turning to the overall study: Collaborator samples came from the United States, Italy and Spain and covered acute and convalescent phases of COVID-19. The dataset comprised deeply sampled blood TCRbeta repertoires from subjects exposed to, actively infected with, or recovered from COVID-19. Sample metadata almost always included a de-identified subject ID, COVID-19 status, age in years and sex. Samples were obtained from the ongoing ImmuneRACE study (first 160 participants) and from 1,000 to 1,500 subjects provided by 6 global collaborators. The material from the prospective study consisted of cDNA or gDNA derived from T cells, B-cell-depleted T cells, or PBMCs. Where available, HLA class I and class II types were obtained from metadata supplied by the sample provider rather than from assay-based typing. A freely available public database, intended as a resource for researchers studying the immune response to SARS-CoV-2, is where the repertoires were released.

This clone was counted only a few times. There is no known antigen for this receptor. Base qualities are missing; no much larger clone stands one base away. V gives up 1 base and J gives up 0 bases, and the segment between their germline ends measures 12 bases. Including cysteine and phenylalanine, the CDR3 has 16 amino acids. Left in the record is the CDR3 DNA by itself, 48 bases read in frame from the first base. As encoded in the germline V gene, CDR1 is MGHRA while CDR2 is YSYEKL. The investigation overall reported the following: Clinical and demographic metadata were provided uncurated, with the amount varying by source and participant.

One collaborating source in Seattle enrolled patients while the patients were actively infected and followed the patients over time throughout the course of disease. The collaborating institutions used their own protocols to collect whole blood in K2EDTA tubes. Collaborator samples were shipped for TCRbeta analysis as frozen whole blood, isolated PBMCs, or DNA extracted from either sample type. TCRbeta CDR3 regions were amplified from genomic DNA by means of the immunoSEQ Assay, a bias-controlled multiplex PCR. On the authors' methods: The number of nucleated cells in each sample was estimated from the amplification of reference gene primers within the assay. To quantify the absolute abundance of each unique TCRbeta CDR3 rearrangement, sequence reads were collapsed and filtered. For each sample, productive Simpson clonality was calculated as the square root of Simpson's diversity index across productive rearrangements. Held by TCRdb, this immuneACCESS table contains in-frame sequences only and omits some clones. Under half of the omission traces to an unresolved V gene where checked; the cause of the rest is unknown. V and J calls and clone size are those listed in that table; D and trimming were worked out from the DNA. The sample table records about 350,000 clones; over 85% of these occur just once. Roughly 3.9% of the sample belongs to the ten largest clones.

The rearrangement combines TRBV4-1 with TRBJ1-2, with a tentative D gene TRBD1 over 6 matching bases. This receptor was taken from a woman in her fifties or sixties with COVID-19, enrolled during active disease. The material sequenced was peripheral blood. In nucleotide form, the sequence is TGCGCCAGCAGCCAAGGGGGACATGGTTCTAACTATGGCTACACCTTC. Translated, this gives CASSQGGHGSNYGYTF.